This note documents a single TCR beta chain sequence. This clonotype was found a few times. This clone's antigen is unknown. No base qualities exist here, and no much larger clone lies one base off it. The library was made by PCR. Sequencer: Illumina HiSeq 2500. Unique molecular identifiers were incorporated into TCR beta cDNA libraries to reduce PCR and sequencing biases. Approximately 500,000 cDNA molecules were obtained for every 1 to 10 million input T cells, so each molecule roughly corresponded to one T cell. Patient libraries were prepared and sequenced with the same protocol used for the earlier healthy control dataset. Samples belonging to the same batch were prepared together, multiplexed and sequenced on a shared HiSeq lane. Concerning the study's data processing: Raw barcoded reads were processed with MIGEC, and single-read molecular identifier groups were discarded before consensus assembly and CDR3 extraction. Clonotype tables were post-analysed with VDJtools, and diversity was normalized by down-sampling all datasets to the smallest sample size. Repertoire overlap clustering matched CDR3 amino acid but not nucleotide sequences to correct batch-related cross-sample contamination. TCRdb ran its own pipeline on the public reads, namely fastp trimming at Q25 and MiXCR clone calling, and kept in-frame beta chains. Each record represents a unique CDR3 protein, reported with the most common genes and DNA among its rows. These V and J calls originate from TCRdb's pipeline instead of the authors' own analysis. The sample contains 750,000 to 950,000 distinct CDR3 sequences, approximately 44% of them found a single time. Roughly 4.9% of the sample is in the top ten clones.

The entry originates in a study of post-analysis software for immune sequencing data (dated by TCRdb to about 2015). About the study as a whole: Relapsing-remitting, secondary progressive and progressive-relapsing multiple sclerosis were recorded as disease courses, and subtype annotation was lacking for some patients. The patient repertoires were compared against around 11 previously published healthy control repertoires obtained from donors aged about 6 to 28 years. A subset of samples was prepared in parallel using single-end sample barcoding, then pooled and co-amplified after Illumina adapter ligation. What the study reported, not specific to this receptor: The control group was slightly older than the multiple sclerosis patient group. Patients showed significantly higher frequencies than controls for several TRBV segments, among them TRBV5-6, TRBV5-1 and TRBV20-1. Strong co-clustering of samples prepared in the same batch was shown by direct clustering with F measure, prompting a batch-effect correction. Multiple sclerosis patients had significantly lower normalized Chao1 diversity than controls, a result that suggests substantial peripheral T-cell clonal expansion.

V and J are truncated by 5 bases and 2 bases respectively, leaving an intervening sequence of 9 bases. The CDR3 runs 14 amino acids, cysteine and phenylalanine included. Just CDR3 DNA is preserved here, 42 bases in frame from base 1. Reading the germline V gene gives CDR1 SGHTA and CDR2 FQGNSA. To demonstrate the VDJtools post-analysis software, TCR beta repertoires were profiled from the peripheral blood of about 13 young patients with multiple sclerosis. The multiple sclerosis patients were children and adolescents between roughly 6 and 17 years of age. The chain uses TRBV7-2 and TRBJ1-4, with no D gene named confidently. This receptor was identified in a girl between 5 and 17 years old with multiple sclerosis. Sequenced input: blood. The nucleotides are TGTGCCAGCAGCCCTGACTGGACTAATGAAAAACTGTTTTTT. It is translated as CASSPDWTNEKLFF.